The 31 T cell receptor beta chains presented below share a single source sample, sequenced in a study of regulatory and conventional T cells in RAG deficiency. Profiling relied on immunoSEQ multiplex PCR, and the TCRdb table lists in-frame clones only, not all of them. This sample carries tens of thousands of clones, approximately 90% of them seen once, and the ten largest clones take 0.51%. The sorted conventional CD4+ T cells were CD25-low and CD127-high, with genomic DNA sequenced. These same records also appear under a second study, on regulatory T cells. Per that paper: The PCR used 52 TRBV and 13 TRBJ primers.

What was sequenced was CD4+ effector T cells sorted from blood. The receptors derive from a human donor in good health.

The V call is TRBV10-3, the J call TRBJ1-2, with TRBD1 matching 7 bases. V gave up 2 bases and J gave up 7 bases; unmatched junction bases: 7. The CDR3 sequence is 14 residues long. Germline-derived CDR1 and CDR2 are ENHRY and SYGVKD. CDR3 sequence: CAISEGQDISGYTF. CDR3 nucleotide sequence: TGTGCCATCAGTGAGGGACAGGACATCAGTGGCTACACCTTC.

The gene calls are TRBV28 and TRBJ2-7; D is ambiguous. V was trimmed by 5 bases and J by 0 bases, leaving 5 bases between them. The length of the CDR3 is 12 residues. From germline, CDR1 is MDHEN and CDR2 SYDVKM. The CDR3 here is CASSPRSYEQYF. The CDR3 DNA sequence: TGTGCCAGCAGTCCTCGCTCCTACGAGCAGTACTTC.

In its sample, this clone was seen a few times. The gene calls are TRBV14 and TRBJ1-6; no reliable D call. V lost 4 bases to trimming and J lost 7 bases, with 11 bases between them. The germline V gene has CDR1 SGHDN and CDR2 FVKESK. The length of the CDR3 is 14 residues. The CDR3 reads CASSLEYRNSPLHF. The CDR3 DNA reads TGTGCCAGCAGCCTAGAGTATAGGAATTCACCCCTCCACTTT. The full variable domain, completed using reference TRBV14 and TRBJ1-6, is EAGVTQFPSHSVIEKGQTVTLRCDPISGHDNLYWYRRVMGKEIKFLLHFVKESKQDESGMPNNRFLAERTGGTYSTLKVQPAELEDSGVYFCASSLEYRNSPLHFGNGTRLTVT.

The genes are TRBV4-1 and TRBJ2-3, with D maybe TRBD1 (5 bases). Germline CDR1 reads MGHRA; CDR2 reads YSYEKL. This CDR3 contains 13 residues. The V end was cut by 1 base, the J end by 3 bases, with 5 bases between. The CDR3 nucleotides are TGCGCCAGCAGCCAAGGGACAACAGATACGCAGTATTTT. Translating it yields CASSQGTTDTQYF.

V usage is TRBV2 and J usage is TRBJ1-1; D gene ambiguous. The V gene lost 4 bases and the J gene lost 3 bases, with 9 bases spanning the gap. The germline CDR1 and CDR2 sequences are SNHLY and FYNNEI. This CDR3 contains 13 residues. In DNA, the CDR3 is TGTGCCAGCAGTGGGGTACGGGACACTGAAGCTTTCTTT. It codes for CASSGVRDTEAFF.

This clone was observed once. The V gene is TRBV10-3, the J gene TRBJ2-7, with 8 positions matching TRBD1. The length of the CDR3 is 15 residues. J lost 2 bases, V lost 3 bases, and 6 bases had no gene match. Germline CDR1 ENHRY, CDR2 SYGVKD. DNA of the CDR3: TGTGCCATCAGTGACCATGACAGGGGCCCCTACGAGCAGTACTTC. Its protein is CAISDHDRGPYEQYF.

This clone has just a few counts. The chain employs TRBV28 and TRBJ1-5; maybe TRBD1 (6 bases). The V and J ends lost 2 bases and 3 bases respectively, with 20 bases between them. This CDR3 has 18 residues. The germline gives CDR1 MDHEN, CDR2 SYDVKM. Here the CDR3 reads CASSLRGSTPNSNQPQHF. The CDR3 DNA follows: TGTGCCAGCAGTTTAAGGGGGTCGACACCGAATTCCAATCAGCCCCAGCATTTT.

This rearrangement joins TRBV5-8 to TRBJ1-2; the D is unclear. The CDR3 contains 13 residues. Between the trimmed V and J ends, which lost 4 bases and 3 bases, there was a span of 10 bases. Germline CDR1 is SGHTS and CDR2 is YDEGEE. This CDR3 is CASSHLFDYGYTF. In DNA, the CDR3 is TGTGCCAGCAGCCACCTCTTTGACTATGGCTACACCTTC.

The chain employs TRBV12-5 and TRBJ1-5; the match to TRBD1 covers 7 bases. The V segment lost 2 bases and the J segment 5 bases; nucleotides outside the gene matches: 6. Germline lookup yields CDR1 LGHNT and CDR2 FRNRAP. CDR3 length: 15 amino acids. The CDR3 DNA follows: TGTGCTAGTGGTTTGTGGCAGGGGGGCGATCAGCCCCAGCATTTT. Translated, it gives CASGLWQGGDQPQHF.

The chain carries TRBV7-9 and TRBJ1-4; no clear D. CDR3 size: 14 residues. Germline lookup yields CDR1 SEHNR and CDR2 FQNEAQ (reference sequence). With 5 bases removed from V and 2 bases from J, the gap between germline ends came to 9 bases. For the CDR3, the DNA is TGTGCCAGCAGCCCAATGTCCACTAATGAAAAACTGTTTTTT. This translates into CASSPMSTNEKLFF.

The CDR3 sequence is CASRNRRQDYGYTF. As DNA, the CDR3 is TGTGCCAGCAGAAACAGGCGACAGGACTATGGCTACACCTTC. V gene TRBV6-5 combines with J gene TRBJ1-2, with D perhaps matching TRBD1 (6 bases). V was trimmed by 6 bases and J by 3 bases, leaving 14 bases between them. The germline gives CDR1 MNHEY, CDR2 SVGAGI. This CDR3 is 14 amino acids long.

This CDR3 reads CASTGGKVTGELFF. In nucleotides, the CDR3 is TGTGCCAGCACAGGGGGCAAGGTCACCGGGGAGCTGTTTTTT. The rearrangement links TRBV2 to TRBJ2-2; 8 bases line up with TRBD1. The CDR3 runs 14 residues. Germline-derived CDR1 and CDR2 are SNHLY and FYNNEI. V dropped 7 bases and J dropped 4; count of bases not matched to a gene: 5. The whole variable domain, filled in from reference TRBV2 and TRBJ2-2, reads EPEVTQTPSHQVTQMGQEVILRCVPISNHLYFYWYRQILGQKVEFLVSFYNNEISEKSEIFDDQFSVERPDGSNFTLKIRSTKLEDSAMYFCASTGGKVTGELFFGEGSRLTVL.

The chain couples TRBV10-3 to TRBJ1-3; no clear D gene. CDR3 length equals 12 residues. Germline V gene data show CDR1 as ENHRY and CDR2 as SYGVKD. V lost 2 bases, J lost 3 bases, and 2 bases lay in between. The CDR3 DNA follows: TGTGCCATCAGTGAGGGTGGAAACACCATATATTTT. This sequence encodes CAISEGGNTIYF.

This chain uses TRBV2 with TRBJ2-5; D is undetermined. CDR1 is SNHLY and CDR2 is FYNNEI in the germline V gene. The germline V and J ends were trimmed by 2 bases and 0 bases, with 7 bases remaining between them. There are 14 residues in the CDR3. CDR3 amino acids: CASSEFANQETQYF. Here the CDR3 DNA reads TGTGCCAGCAGTGAATTTGCGAACCAAGAGACCCAGTACTTC.

The chain employs TRBV29-1 and TRBJ2-2; D is possibly TRBD1 or TRBD2 (6 bases each). This CDR3 has 12 residues. Germline CDR1 is SQVTM and CDR2 is ANQGSEA. This CDR3 reads CGLKGGPGELFF. CDR3 in DNA: TGCGGTCTTAAAGGGGGGCCCGGGGAGCTGTTTTTT.

V usage is TRBV5-1 and J usage is TRBJ1-1; 8 bases are shared with TRBD1. Germline values: CDR1 SGHRS, CDR2 YFSETQ. The V segment lost 2 bases and the J segment 4 bases; nucleotides outside the gene matches: 7. This CDR3 region has 15 residues. The CDR3 region is CASSLGQGVGTEAFF. CDR3 nucleotide sequence: TGCGCCAGCAGCTTAGGACAGGGCGTAGGCACTGAAGCTTTCTTT.

The chain joins TRBV19 to TRBJ1-1; the match to TRBD1 covers 9 bases. The CDR3 loop spans 16 amino acids. V trimming: 5 bases; J trimming: 5 bases; junction bases outside the gene matches: 12. Germline V lookup: CDR1 LNHDA, CDR2 SQIVND (reference sequence). CDR3 residues: CASSHGTGSIGTEAFF. In nucleotides, the CDR3 is TGTGCCAGTAGTCACGGGACAGGGAGTATCGGGACTGAAGCTTTCTTT.

The CDR3 bases are TGCGCCAGCCACAGGGAACGCGGAGCGGAGACCCAGTACTTC. Its protein is CASHRERGAETQYF. This chain connects TRBV5-1 to TRBJ2-5; maybe TRBD1 (6 bases). Germline loops: CDR1 SGHRS, CDR2 YFSETQ. The CDR3 loop spans 14 amino acids. Trimming removed 7 bases from V and 5 bases from J, with 18 bases in between.

V usage is TRBV5-5 and J usage is TRBJ1-4; D remains unclear. This CDR3 comprises 13 residues. Trimming shortened V by 4 bases and J by 5 bases, and 9 bases separated the two germline ends. Germline CDR1 SGHKS, CDR2 YYEKEE (reference sequence). CDR3 in DNA: TGTGCCAGCAGCAGAGACACGAATGAAAAACTGTTTTTT. It codes for CASSRDTNEKLFF.

The rearrangement uses TRBV5-1 and TRBJ2-7; 9 nucleotides agree with TRBD1. V shed 4 bases and J 9 bases; nucleotides not matched to a gene: 11. The V gene's germline CDR1 is SGHRS and CDR2 YFSETQ. This CDR3 spans 14 amino acids. CDR3 sequence reads: CASSILPGQGTQYF. CDR3 bases: TGCGCCAGCAGCATACTCCCGGGACAGGGTACGCAGTACTTC.

The chain employs TRBV10-3 and TRBJ1-2; the match to TRBD1 covers 8 bases. The V and J ends lost 10 bases and 6 bases, in that order; junction bases with no gene match: 13. This CDR3 is 14 amino acids long. Germline V gene data show CDR1 as ENHRY and CDR2 as SYGVKD. The CDR3 nucleotides read TGTGCCACCGGACAGGGCCTCCCGTGGGATGGCTACACCTTC. Amino acids: CATGQGLPWDGYTF.

This clone has only one observation. The V gene is TRBV6-5, the J gene TRBJ2-7; 8 bases fit TRBD1. Germline trimming cut 6 bases from V and 2 bases from J; bases unmatched to any gene: 6. The CDR3 runs 14 residues. In germline, CDR1 is MNHEY, CDR2 SVGAGI. CDR3 bases: TGTGCCAGCAGGAAGGACAGGGTAACCTACGAGCAGTACTTC. This gives the protein CASRKDRVTYEQYF.

The chain employs TRBV18 and TRBJ2-7; 8 bases are shared with TRBD1. The CDR3 totals 14 residues. CDR1 and CDR2 from the germline V gene are KGHSH and LQKENI. With 3 bases clipped from V and 3 bases from J, the junction kept 4 bases outside the gene matches. CDR3 sequence: CASSPTGVGYEQYF. CDR3 DNA: TGTGCCAGCTCACCGACAGGGGTTGGCTACGAGCAGTACTTC.

The rearrangement joins TRBV30 to TRBJ1-6, with TRBD1 identical over 9 bases. The CDR3 sequence is 15 residues long. The junction had 12 bases not matched to a gene; V was cut back by 5 bases and J by 10 bases. Germline lookup yields CDR1 GTSNPN and CDR2 SVGIG (reference sequence). CDR3 sequence: CAWEGQGFEVSPLHF. CDR3 in DNA: TGTGCCTGGGAAGGACAGGGGTTTGAGGTCTCACCCCTCCACTTT.

The chain couples TRBV6-1 to TRBJ1-1, with a weak D call TRBD1 (6 bases). CDR3 length equals 14 residues. Germline lookup yields CDR1 MNHNS and CDR2 SASEGT. V dropped 2 bases and J dropped 1 base, with 8 bases sitting between them. In nucleotides, the CDR3 is TGTGCCAGCAGTGAACAACAGGGGAACACTGAAGCTTTCTTT. It encodes CASSEQQGNTEAFF.

V is TRBV6-6 and J is TRBJ2-5; D is undetermined. The CDR3 has 11 residues. CDR1 MNHNY and CDR2 SVGAGI come from the germline V gene (reference sequence). V gave up 8 bases and J gave up 4 bases, with 8 bases separating them. The CDR3 region is CASLKAETQYF. Written as DNA, the CDR3 is TGTGCCAGCCTCAAGGCAGAGACCCAGTACTTC.

This clone was seen a few times. The rearrangement uses TRBV19 and TRBJ2-1; 8 positions agree with TRBD1. Germline V lookup: CDR1 LNHDA, CDR2 SQIVND (reference sequence). The J segment lost 2 bases and the V segment lost 3 bases, leaving 3 bases of the junction unmatched. The CDR3 loop spans 15 amino acids. The DNA for the CDR3 is TGTGCCAGTAGTATGGACAGGGCAACCTACAATGAGCAGTTCTTC. Protein: CASSMDRATYNEQFF.

The chain recombines TRBV10-3 with TRBJ1-2; D remains ambiguous. The CDR3 extends over 13 amino acids. V lost 0 bases and J 3 bases, leaving 5 bases between the germline ends. Germline V gene sequence: CDR1 ENHRY, CDR2 SYGVKD. The CDR3 protein is CAISESTDYGYTF. CDR3 nucleotides: TGTGCCATCAGTGAGTCGACGGACTATGGCTACACCTTC.

The table lists this clone with a count of one. The chain combines TRBV5-1 with TRBJ2-5, with TRBD1 matching 9 bases. The DNA end is more similar to TRBJ2-7, so the J call may be wrong. The CDR3 is 16 residues long. Germline-derived CDR1 and CDR2 are SGHRS and YFSETQ. The CDR3 sequence: CASSLRDRVRRDEQYF. CDR3 sequence (DNA): TGCGCCAGCAGCCTCCGGGACAGGGTTAGGAGAGACGAGCAGTACTTC.

This clone was picked up a small number of times. In DNA form, the CDR3 reads TGTGCCAGCAGCTTGGGCGGGAGTGGAGAGACCCAGTACTTC. Its translation: CASSLGGSGETQYF. The J gene is TRBJ2-5, the V gene TRBV5-6; 7 bases fit TRBD2. Germline CDR1 SGHDT, CDR2 YYEEEE. The CDR3 consists of 14 residues. The J segment lost 4 bases and the V segment lost 0 bases, leaving 3 bases of the junction unmatched.

This clone has only one observation. The CDR3 reads CASSVGGGGTDTQYF. CDR3 nucleotide sequence: TGTGCCAGCAGCGTAGGAGGCGGTGGCACAGATACGCAGTATTTT. The chain links TRBV9 to TRBJ2-3; D is ambiguous. The germline gives CDR1 SGDLS, CDR2 YYNGEE. V lost 0 bases to trimming and J lost 1 base, with 9 bases between them. The CDR3 extends over 15 amino acids.